One and the same sample provided the 8 T cell receptor beta chains below, sequenced in a study of CD8 T cells in Susac syndrome (dated by TCRdb to the late 2010s). The protocol used for the library was the immunoSEQ multiplex PCR assay. RNA was extracted with the RNeasy kit and roughly 0.45 to 1 ug was reverse transcribed using random hexamers. TCRdb trimmed the raw reads at Q25, called clones with MiXCR and kept productive beta chains. Identical CDR3 proteins give one entry, which carries the most common genes and DNA. The sample table lists roughly 190,000 distinct CDR3 sequences, approximately 94% of them with a count of one. Clones ranked in the top ten supply roughly 0.098% of the sample. Source material: CD4+ T cells from PBMCs. These receptors all stem from a human donor with Susac syndrome.

The V and J genes are TRBV7-6 and TRBJ2-2, with 8 bases identical to TRBD2. Germline V lookup: CDR1 SGHVS, CDR2 FNYEAQ. V lost 1 base to trimming and J lost 1 base; unmatched junction nucleotides: 5. The CDR3 length is 17 residues. The CDR3 nucleotides read TGTGCCAGCAGCTTAGACCATCTAGCGGGGAACACCGGGGAGCTGTTTTTT. Its protein is CASSLDHLAGNTGELFF.

This chain connects TRBV15 to TRBJ2-4; a weak D match, TRBD1 (7 bases). The CDR3 contains 14 residues. V lost 0 bases, J lost 6 bases, and 9 bases lay in between. The germline V gene has CDR1 LNHNV and CDR2 YYDKDF (reference sequence). CDR3: CATSRDRGVNIQYF. The CDR3, as DNA: TGTGCCACCAGCAGAGACAGGGGGGTAAACATTCAGTACTTC.

The table lists this clonotype with a count of one. The gene calls are TRBV5-1 and TRBJ2-3, with D possibly TRBD1 on 5 matching bases. The ends were cut back, 4 bases at V and 0 bases at J, with 6 bases in the middle. The germline V gene has CDR1 SGHRS and CDR2 YFSETQ. This CDR3 is built from 13 residues. The CDR3 DNA reads TGCGCCAGCAGCAAGGGGAGCACAGATACGCAGTATTTT. Amino acid sequence: CASSKGSTDTQYF.

The chain employs TRBV20-1 and TRBJ2-5; D perhaps matches TRBD2 (6 bases). The CDR3 runs to 14 residues. The germline CDR1 and CDR2 sequences are DFQATT and SNEGSKA (reference sequence). Between the trimmed V and J ends, which lost 3 bases and 1 base, there was a span of 12 bases. The CDR3 here is CSASGGVSQETQYF. The CDR3 DNA follows: TGCAGTGCTAGTGGAGGGGTTAGCCAAGAGACCCAGTACTTC.

This chain uses TRBV20-1 with TRBJ1-4; D not resolved. Germline V gene sequence: CDR1 DFQATT, CDR2 SNEGSKA (reference sequence). Trimming took 3 bases from V and 13 from J, leaving 12 bases between them. CDR3 length: 11 residues. CDR3 sequence reads: CSASLPGGLFF. The CDR3 nucleotides are TGCAGTGCTAGTCTTCCTGGAGGACTGTTTTTT.

V gene TRBV2 combines with J gene TRBJ1-2; unclear D gene. This CDR3 spans 14 amino acids. Trimming pared 0 bases from V and 9 bases from J, leaving 14 bases between. CDR1 and CDR2 from the germline V gene are SNHLY and FYNNEI. The CDR3 DNA sequence: TGTGCCAGCAGTGAAGCGCTTCAGATAGGGAGCTACACCTTC. Protein: CASSEALQIGSYTF.

The CDR3 region is CASSQRSSHNEQYF. CDR3 bases: TGTGCCAGCAGCCAACGTTCATCTCACAACGAGCAGTACTTC. The V call is TRBV3-1, the J call TRBJ2-7; D gene ambiguous. The CDR3 has 14 amino acids. Trimming stripped 2 bases from V and 5 bases from J, with 13 bases between. Germline loops: CDR1 LGHDT, CDR2 YNNKEL (reference sequence).

The rearrangement joins TRBV24-1 to TRBJ2-1, with 9 bases fitting TRBD1. Losses at the gene ends were 4 bases for V and 13 bases for J; bases not matched to a gene: 4. The length of the CDR3 is 12 residues. Germline-derived CDR1 and CDR2 are KGHDR and SFDVKD. CDR3 sequence reads: CATSDHRGLQFF. In DNA, the CDR3 is TGTGCCACCAGTGACCACAGGGGGCTACAGTTCTTC.